One sample yielded the 25 T cell receptor beta chains listed below, sequenced in a study of tumor-infiltrating lymphocytes in oesophageal squamous cell carcinoma. TCRdb passed the PCR reads through MiXCR, listing each CDR3 protein once. The table includes 15,000 to 20,000 distinct CDR3 sequences, 41% detected once. The sequenced material came from esophageal tumor tissue. The origin of the receptors is a male donor with esophageal squamous cell carcinoma.

V gene TRBV7-6 combines with J gene TRBJ2-1; perhaps TRBD1 as D (6 bases). The end of the DNA is better explained by TRBJ2-5, so the J call may be wrong. From germline, CDR1 is SGHVS and CDR2 FNYEAQ. This CDR3 is 15 amino acids long. The CDR3 DNA follows: TGTGCCAGCAGCCCCGGGACACCGTACCAAGAGACCCAGTACTTC. This sequence encodes CASSPGTPYQETQYF.

V is TRBV7-3 and J is TRBJ2-3; 9 positions match TRBD2. This CDR3 contains 16 residues. Germline CDR1 and CDR2: SGHTA and FQGTGA. Unmatched junction bases numbered 6, after V lost 4 bases and J lost 1 base. The CDR3 region is CASSSKREARTDTQYF. The CDR3 DNA reads as TGTGCCAGCAGCTCTAAGCGGGAGGCCCGCACAGATACGCAGTATTTT. The full variable domain, rest sourced from reference TRBV7-3 and TRBJ2-3, is GAGVSQTPSNKVTEKGKYVELRCDPISGHTALYWYRQSLGQGPEFLIYFQGTGAADDSGLPNDRFFAVRPEGSVSTLKIQRTERGDSAVYLCASSSKREARTDTQYFGPGTRLTVL.

This sequence joins TRBV12-3 or TRBV12-4 and TRBJ2-7; perhaps TRBD1 as D (6 bases). With the DNA end fitting TRBJ2-1 better, the J assignment may be wrong. The CDR3 has 15 residues. The CDR3 DNA reads TGTGCCAGCATCGGACAGTTGAGCTCCTACAATGAGCAGTTCTTC. Translation: CASIGQLSSYNEQFF.

The V gene is TRBV24-1, the J gene TRBJ2-5; no clear D. The DNA matches TRBJ2-1 better at its end, which makes the J call doubtful. From germline, CDR1 is KGHDR and CDR2 SFDVKD. The CDR3 length is 16 residues. As DNA, the CDR3 is TGTGCCACCAGTGAAGGTCGGCGACCGGGCGACAATGAGCAGTTCTTC. This encodes CATSEGRRPGDNEQFF.

As to this clonotype: The conserved phenylalanine or tryptophan is not found at the CDR3 terminus, so this likely reflects a read error. Because the CDR3's place on the DNA is in doubt, the DNA is left out and the CDR3 is given as listed by TCRdb. V and J are TRBV19 and TRBJ1-1; the D call of TRBD1 is as the table states it, not checked on the DNA. The V gene's germline CDR1 is LNHDA and CDR2 SQIVND (reference sequence). The CDR3 is 15 residues long, counting both termini. The CDR3 region is CAAIADPKTFSTSAP.

This clonotype was recorded at least ten times. V gene TRBV7-9 combines with J gene TRBJ1-6, with D possibly TRBD1 on 5 matching bases. V dropped 0 bases and J dropped 10 bases, with 10 bases sitting between them. This CDR3 has 14 residues. Germline V gives CDR1 SEHNR, CDR2 FQNEAQ (reference sequence). The CDR3 nucleotides are TGTGCCAGCAGCTTAGCGAGCGGGGACTCACCCCTCCACTTT. Protein: CASSLASGDSPLHF.

The rearrangement links TRBV6-1 to TRBJ2-2; D is possibly TRBD2 (5 bases). V shed 5 bases and J shed 5 bases, with 15 bases lying between them. CDR3 length equals 15 residues. CDR1 is MNHNS, CDR2 SASEGT, per germline. The CDR3 bases are TGTGCCAGCAGTTATTCGCGGGCTTTTACCGGGGAGCTGTTTTTT. Translated, it gives CASSYSRAFTGELFF.

Concerning this clonotype itself: A clone one base away is much larger, so this may be a read error. The V call is TRBV20-1, the J call TRBJ2-2, with TRBD1 matching over 7 bases. Germline CDR1 is DFQATT and CDR2 is SNEGSKA (reference sequence). The CDR3 covers 13 residues. CDR3 DNA sequence: TGCAGTGCGCAAGACAGGGCCACCGGGGAGCTGTTGTTT. It encodes CSAQDRATGELLF.

At least ten counts were recorded for this clonotype. CDR3 coding DNA: TGTGCCAGCAGTTACTCGGTCGGGAGCACGGGTGGGGAGCTGTTTTTT. Protein product: CASSYSVGSTGGELFF. The rearrangement joins TRBV6-6 to TRBJ2-2, with D perhaps matching TRBD2 (6 bases). The germline V gene encodes CDR1 MNHNY and CDR2 SVGAGI (reference sequence). Trimming took 0 bases from V and 8 from J, leaving 16 bases between them. There are 16 residues in the CDR3.

J is TRBJ2-7 and V is TRBV6-1, with D possibly TRBD1 on 6 matching bases. The ends were cut back, 3 bases at V and 0 bases at J, with 12 bases in the middle. Germline CDR1 reads MNHNS; CDR2 reads SASEGT. CDR3 size: 15 residues. CDR3 protein: CASSEGHYSSYEQYF. The CDR3 bases are TGTGCCAGCAGTGAGGGACATTATAGCTCCTACGAGCAGTACTTC.

The V and J genes are TRBV7-2 and TRBJ1-2, with a tentative D call TRBD1 (6 bases). V was pared by 6 bases and J by 4 bases, with 12 bases between. The CDR3 covers 13 residues. The germline V gene has CDR1 SGHTA and CDR2 FQGNSA. CDR3 in DNA: TGTGCCAGCAGTCTGGACAGAACCTATGGCTACACCTTC. This sequence encodes CASSLDRTYGYTF.

By proportion, this clonotype is medium-sized. J is TRBJ2-5 and V is TRBV24-1, with TRBD1 as a possible D gene (6 bases). From germline, CDR1 is KGHDR and CDR2 SFDVKD. The CDR3 runs to 14 residues. V was pared by 3 bases and J by 1 base, with 8 bases between. CDR3 in amino acids: CATSDQGTQETQYF. The CDR3 region has the DNA TGTGCCACCAGTGATCAGGGGACCCAAGAGACCCAGTACTTC.

The rearrangement uses TRBV5-6 and TRBJ2-5, with 9 bases lining up with TRBD1. CDR3 length: 16 residues. After removal of 4 bases from V and 4 bases from J, the junction contained 11 bases not matched to a gene. Germline assignment: CDR1 SGHDT and CDR2 YYEEEE. Here the CDR3 reads CASSPDRGGRSETQYF. The CDR3, as DNA: TGTGCCAGCAGCCCAGACAGGGGGGGTCGTTCAGAGACCCAGTACTTC.

This clonotype was picked up many times. This chain joins TRBV24-1 and TRBJ2-5, with 10 bases matching TRBD2. CDR3 size: 14 residues. CDR1 is KGHDR and CDR2 is SFDVKD in the germline V gene. V was pared by 6 bases and J by 5 bases, with 5 bases of the junction left unmatched. The CDR3 DNA sequence: TGTGCCACCAGTAGCGGGAGGGCCTATGAGACCCAGTACTTC. Translation gives CATSSGRAYETQYF.

This clonotype was seen ten or more times. This clone may be a read error of a much larger clone one base away. The J gene is TRBJ2-7, the V gene TRBV24-1; no clear D gene. The CDR3 contains 12 residues. Germline values: CDR1 KGHDR, CDR2 SFDVKD. V lost 9 bases and J 7 bases, leaving 15 bases between the germline ends. CDR3 loop: CATSEAYNEQYF. CDR3 in DNA: TGTGCCACCTCAGAGGCCTACAATGAGCAGTACTTC.

Remarks on this clonotype: The CDR3 does not close with the conserved phenylalanine or tryptophan, likely indicating a read error. The rearrangement joins TRBV2 to TRBJ2-7; 9 bases align to TRBD1. The CDR3 extends over 14 amino acids. The V gene end was trimmed by 3 bases and the J gene end by 1 base; junction bases not matched to a gene: 1. Per the germline V gene, CDR1 is SNHLY and CDR2 is FYNNEI. The CDR3 region has the DNA TGTGCCAGCAGTGAGGGGACAGGGTCCTACGAGCAGTACTTA. Its protein product is CASSEGTGSYEQYL.

To note about this clonotype: A much larger clone differs from this one at a single base, so this may be a read error. The chain is built from TRBV6-1 and TRBJ2-5; D ambiguous. Germline V gene data show CDR1 as MNHNS and CDR2 as SASEGT. The CDR3 spans 14 residues. CDR3 DNA: TGTTCCAGCAGTTTGATTACAAGTTCCCTTGGGCAGTACTTC. Translation gives CSSSLITSSLGQYF.

The chain couples TRBV12-3 or TRBV12-4 to TRBJ1-1; D possibly corresponds to TRBD1 (5 bases). The J call may be faulty, since TRBJ1-6 better matches the DNA end. The CDR3 is 15 residues long. CDR3 nucleotide sequence: TGTGCCAGCAGTTTACTGGGACCCGATAATTCACCCCTCCACTTT. Its translation is CASSLLGPDNSPLHF.

This clonotype was seen just once. The chain recombines TRBV7-6 with TRBJ2-2, with D perhaps matching TRBD1 or TRBD2 (6 bases each). The V gene's germline CDR1 is SGHVS and CDR2 FNYEAQ. Trimming removed 1 base from V and 3 bases from J, with 15 bases in between. This CDR3 comprises 17 residues. The CDR3 DNA follows: TGTGCCAGCAGCTTAGATGAGGGGGGTTTGGACACCGGGGAGCTGTTTTTT. Amino acid sequence: CASSLDEGGLDTGELFF.

The rearrangement links TRBV7-2 to TRBJ2-1, with D possibly TRBD1 on 5 matching bases. The tail of the sequence fits TRBJ2-5 better, so the J call may be wrong. This CDR3 has 15 residues. Germline V gene data show CDR1 as SGHTA and CDR2 as FQGNSA. The CDR3: CASSPLGAWGETQYF. CDR3 nucleotides: TGTGCCAGCAGCCCCCTAGGGGCCTGGGGAGAGACCCAGTACTTC.

This clonotype was recorded at least ten times. The chain uses TRBV24-1 and TRBJ2-1; TRBD1 matches at 7 bases. Losses at the gene ends were 5 bases for V and 5 bases for J; bases not matched to a gene: 2. Germline V gene sequence: CDR1 KGHDR, CDR2 SFDVKD. This CDR3 has 13 residues. The CDR3 DNA follows: TGTGCCACCAGTGCCGGGACAGACAATGAGCAGTTCTTC. Translated, it gives CATSAGTDNEQFF.

V usage is TRBV12-3 or TRBV12-4 and J usage is TRBJ1-1, with 8 bases identical to TRBD2. The DNA end is a closer match to TRBJ2-1, so the J assignment may be wrong. This CDR3 contains 12 residues. CDR3 nucleotides: TGTGCCAGCAGTCTGAAGCGGGAGAGGCAGTTCTTC. It specifies CASSLKRERQFF.

There are many counts of this clonotype. The chain joins TRBV7-3 to TRBJ2-3, with D unclear. The CDR3 spans 14 residues. V dropped 5 bases and J dropped 2 bases, with 11 bases sitting between them. The germline gives CDR1 SGHTA, CDR2 FQGTGA. Here the CDR3 reads CASSPDGNTDTQYF. The CDR3 DNA sequence: TGTGCCAGCAGCCCCGACGGTAACACAGATACGCAGTATTTT.

In regard to this clonotype: An end of the junction differs from the germline gene, which may be a read error. The chain employs TRBV7-8 and TRBJ2-5, with D hard to call. Looked up from germline, CDR1 is SGHVS and CDR2 is FQNEAQ. The CDR3 spans 8 residues. The CDR3 bases are TGTGCCAGCAGCTTATTAATCTGG. Protein product: CASSLLIW.

This chain joins TRBV20-1 and TRBJ2-1; D is possibly TRBD2 (6 bases). Germline assignment: CDR1 DFQATT and CDR2 SNEGSKA (reference sequence). V was clipped by 6 bases and J by 0 bases, with 12 bases between them. The CDR3 length is 14 residues. CDR3 sequence (DNA): TGCAGTGCGCAGACTAGTCCCTCCTACAATGAGCAGTTCTTC. It encodes CSAQTSPSYNEQFF.